The clone carrying this T cell receptor (beta chain) occurred many times. The junction departs from the called germline gene at one end, perhaps through a read error. This sample is part of a study of CD8 T cells in ankylosing spondylitis. TCRdb reprocessed the 5' RACE reads via MiXCR and lists one record per CDR3 protein. The repertoire includes more than 150,000 distinct CDR3 sequences, around a sixth of them detected once, and 4.3% sits in the top ten. Germline V gene sequence: CDR1 MGHDK, CDR2 SYGVNS. This CDR3 region has 13 residues. V usage is TRBV25-1 and J usage is TRBJ2-3; 10 nucleotides agree with TRBD2. Sequenced sample: blood, either unsorted or a sorted T cell fraction (not recorded which). The TCR originated in a male donor aged 10 to 30 with ankylosing spondylitis or in good health (not recorded which). The CDR3 DNA follows: TGTGCTAGCAACCTAGCGGGAGTTGATGCGCAGTATTTT. Protein sequence: CASNLAGVDAQYF. Full variable domain (rest looked up from reference TRBV25-1 and TRBJ2-3): EADIYQTPRYLVIGTGKKITLECSQTMGHDKMYWYQQDPGMELHLIHYSYGVNSTEKGDLSSESTVSRIRTEHFPLTLESARPSHTSQYLCASNLAGVDAQYFGPGTRLTVL.